A single sample gave rise to the 10 T cell receptor beta chains below, sequenced in a study of T-cell memory formation after mild COVID-19. TCRdb independently ran MiXCR on the 5' RACE reads; one entry per CDR3 protein. The sample yields 500,000 to 600,000 distinct CDR3 sequences, roughly 18% seen once. The sample consisted of PBMCs or a T cell subset sorted from them (not recorded which). All receptors derive from an adult woman who had mild COVID-19 (a few samples of this study predate the infection). Cell type and time point are not known.

This clonotype was observed a few times. The chain employs TRBV7-9 and TRBJ2-1, with TRBD2 as a possible D gene (6 bases). Germline values: CDR1 SEHNR, CDR2 FQNEAQ (reference sequence). The ends were cut back, 5 bases at V and 3 bases at J, with 14 bases in the middle. The CDR3 contains 15 residues. The CDR3 DNA is TGTGCCAGCAGCCCCCGGGAGAAGGGCTACAATGAGCAGTTCTTC. Its protein is CASSPREKGYNEQFF.

This sequence joins TRBV4-3 and TRBJ2-3; TRBD1 might be the D (5 bases). The V gene lost 0 bases and the J gene lost 4 bases, with 11 bases spanning the gap. This CDR3 has 15 residues. Germline V gene data show CDR1 as LGHNA and CDR2 as YSLEER. The CDR3 here is CASSQDSQGADTQYF. The CDR3 DNA is TGCGCCAGCAGCCAAGATTCACAAGGGGCAGATACGCAGTATTTT.

The chain joins TRBV4-2 to TRBJ1-2; 9 bases are shared with TRBD1. This CDR3 contains 15 residues. J lost 3 bases, V lost 3 bases, and 5 bases had no gene match. Germline CDR1 reads LGHNA; CDR2 reads YNFKEQ. The CDR3 region is CASSQARTGDYGYTF. CDR3 DNA: TGTGCCAGCAGCCAGGCCCGGACAGGGGACTATGGCTACACCTTC.

This clonotype was seen a handful of times. The chain has TRBV19 and TRBJ1-2; a weak D match, TRBD1 (5 bases). V was pared by 5 bases and J by 4 bases, with 17 bases between. The V gene's germline CDR1 is LNHDA and CDR2 SQIVND (reference sequence). The length of the CDR3 is 15 residues. The CDR3 protein is CASSPRGGAVYGYTF. The CDR3 bases are TGTGCCAGTAGTCCCAGAGGAGGGGCGGTCTATGGCTACACCTTC.

This clonotype appeared a few times. V usage is TRBV7-2 and J usage is TRBJ2-7, with D maybe TRBD2 (6 bases). Germline V gene data show CDR1 as SGHTA and CDR2 as FQGNSA. Trimming shortened V by 1 base and J by 6 bases, and 13 bases separated the two germline ends. The CDR3 contains 14 residues. Here the CDR3 reads CASSLGLAESEQYF. In nucleotides, the CDR3 is TGTGCCAGCAGCTTAGGATTAGCGGAGAGCGAGCAGTACTTC.

The rearrangement links TRBV11-1 to TRBJ2-7; weak D call: TRBD1 (6 bases). Germline lookup yields CDR1 SGHAT and CDR2 FQDESV (reference sequence). This CDR3 spans 18 amino acids. The ends were cut back, 4 bases at V and 5 bases at J, with 27 bases in the middle. CDR3 nucleotide sequence: TGTGCCAGCAGCTCCACACGCCACGGGAACCGGGACATGAACGAGCAGTACTTC. This codes for CASSSTRHGNRDMNEQYF.

The chain carries TRBV5-1 and TRBJ2-3, with no clear D. Trimming took 1 base from V and 4 from J, leaving 7 bases between them. This CDR3 has 13 amino acids. CDR1 SGHRS and CDR2 YFSETQ come from the germline V gene. The CDR3 sequence is CASSLKIPDTQYF. The CDR3 DNA reads as TGCGCCAGCAGCTTGAAGATCCCAGATACGCAGTATTTT.

The chain links TRBV24-1 to TRBJ1-5; D is unclear. The V gene lost 1 base and the J gene lost 2 bases, with 14 bases spanning the gap. The CDR3 is made up of 17 amino acids. Germline V gives CDR1 KGHDR, CDR2 SFDVKD. This CDR3 reads CATSDLEANTRNQPQHF. The CDR3 bases are TGTGCCACCAGTGATTTAGAGGCAAATACCCGCAATCAGCCCCAGCATTTT.

The gene calls are TRBV6-1 and TRBJ2-7; 9 nucleotides line up with TRBD1. J gave up 4 bases and V 0 bases, and 10 bases lay outside the gene matches. Per germline, CDR1 MNHNS and CDR2 SASEGT. The CDR3 totals 17 residues. The CDR3 loop is CASSEALIGTGSYEQYF. CDR3 nucleotide sequence: TGTGCCAGCAGTGAAGCGCTAATAGGGACAGGGAGTTACGAGCAGTACTTC.

This chain uses TRBV4-1 with TRBJ2-5; D gene unclear. The CDR3 covers 14 residues. Germline-derived CDR1 and CDR2 are MGHRA and YSYEKL. Between the trimmed V and J ends, which lost 0 bases and 6 bases, there was a span of 11 bases. CDR3 in amino acids: CASSQDPEEKTQYF. The DNA for the CDR3 is TGCGCCAGCAGCCAAGACCCCGAGGAGAAGACCCAGTACTTC.